This T cell receptor beta chain was documented in a study of cytomegalovirus exposure and HLA in healthy donors. Study details: The Caucasian-associated ancestry cluster contained around four fifths of the roughly 390 genotyped donors. Study-wide results and caveats: TRBV6-2, TRBV6-3 and some other V segments were unresolvable in 87-base-pair reads. When analyzed later, a missense DCLRE1C variant was found to be linked to TCR beta V- and J-gene trimming. With further analysis later on, most CMV-associated TCR beta chains appeared HLA-restricted.

It was with 60 Vbeta and 13 Jbeta primers that the PCR ran. This table comes from immunoSEQ multiplex PCR, and its TCRdb copy is limited to in-frame clones, with some not included. The sample has 120,000 or so clones; 74% are singletons. Germline lookup yields CDR1 MNHNS and CDR2 SASEGT. This CDR3 has 15 residues. V gave up 6 bases and J gave up 1 base, with 15 bases separating them. On this clone itself: What it recognizes is unknown.

V is TRBV6-1 and J is TRBJ1-2, with D perhaps TRBD1 (6 bases). Sequencing was carried out using PBMCs. The source of this sequence is a man aged 35 to 55 in good health and CMV-seropositive. CDR3: CASRGGQKLNYGYTF. In nucleotides, the CDR3 is TGTGCCAGCAGAGGAGGACAGAAACTTAACTATGGCTACACCTTC.